The 24 T cell receptor beta chains below all came from one sample that was sequenced in a study of OX40 agonist ivuxolimab in advanced cancers. The library was built by means of the immunoSEQ multiplex PCR assay. Drawn from immuneACCESS, this table holds only the in-frame rearrangements with V and J called that TCRdb kept. Clones are partly lost; checked studies trace under half to an unresolved V gene and leave the rest unexplained. The sample profile shows 85,000 to 100,000 clones; 85% to 95% of them were found once. The ten largest clones capture about 0.24% of the sample. Sample: CD4+ or CD8+ T cells sorted from blood, taken in a trial of the OX40 agonist ivuxolimab. These receptors all stem from an adult with an advanced solid tumor such as melanoma, head and neck, liver or kidney cancer.

The genes are TRBV4-2 and TRBJ2-3; the match to TRBD2 covers 7 bases. The CDR3 consists of 17 residues. The ends lost 1 base at V and 3 bases at J; junction bases unmatched: 10. Germline CDR1 is LGHNA and CDR2 is YNFKEQ. CDR3 bases: TGTGCCAGCAGCCAAGGTTTCTGGGAGGGCCTGACAGATACGCAGTATTTT. It codes for CASSQGFWEGLTDTQYF.

The chain employs TRBV18 and TRBJ2-5; D is possibly TRBD1 (6 bases). The CDR3 contains 14 residues. Germline loops: CDR1 KGHSH, CDR2 LQKENI. V was pared by 2 bases and J by 4 bases, with 11 bases between. DNA of the CDR3: TGTGCCAGCTCACCAATGGGGGCAGGAGAGACCCAGTACTTC. Translated, it gives CASSPMGAGETQYF.

V gene TRBV6-6 combines with J gene TRBJ2-2; no clear D. CDR1 MNHNY and CDR2 SVGAGI come from the germline V gene (reference sequence). This CDR3 has 13 amino acids. Trimming pared 1 base from V and 2 bases from J, leaving 2 bases between. CDR3 residues: CASSYYNTGELFF. CDR3 DNA: TGTGCCAGCAGTTACTACAACACCGGGGAGCTGTTTTTT.

This rearrangement joins TRBV18 to TRBJ2-7; D is possibly TRBD1 or TRBD2 (5 bases each). V was cut by 4 bases and J by 7 bases, with 20 bases left in between. Germline CDR1 is KGHSH and CDR2 is LQKENI. The CDR3 consists of 15 residues. DNA for the CDR3: TGTGCCAGCTCACGGACCGGGACGGAGCTAAGTGAGCAGTACTTC. This encodes CASSRTGTELSEQYF.

The table lists this clone with a few counts. The chain links TRBV30 to TRBJ1-6; D not certain. Looked up from germline, CDR1 is GTSNPN and CDR2 is SVGIG (reference sequence). With 0 bases removed from V and 4 bases from J, the gap between germline ends came to 7 bases. The CDR3 has 14 amino acids. CDR3 residues: CAWSVRGYNSPLHF. CDR3 DNA: TGTGCCTGGAGTGTACGAGGATATAATTCACCCCTCCACTTT.

V usage is TRBV11-3 and J usage is TRBJ2-1, with 10 bases that match TRBD2. CDR3 length equals 19 residues. With 6 bases clipped from V and 3 bases from J, the junction kept 17 bases outside the gene matches. In germline, CDR1 is SGHNT, CDR2 YENEEA. CDR3 residues: CASRPLAGNPYPLYNEQFF. Written as DNA, the CDR3 is TGTGCCAGCAGGCCACTAGCGGGGAACCCCTATCCCCTCTACAATGAGCAGTTCTTC.

The V call is TRBV9, the J call TRBJ2-3; 7 nucleotides align to TRBD2. Germline assignment: CDR1 SGDLS and CDR2 YYNGEE. J was trimmed by 2 bases and V by 6 bases; bases with no gene match: 9. The CDR3 has 15 residues. The CDR3 nucleotides read TGTGCCAGCACCGTGGGACTACAACACACAGATACGCAGTATTTT. Translating it yields CASTVGLQHTDTQYF.

The V call is TRBV11-3, the J call TRBJ2-1, with D possibly TRBD2 on 6 matching bases. Deletions cut 1 base from V and 1 base from J, with 8 bases between. CDR1 is SGHNT and CDR2 is YENEEA in the germline V gene. The CDR3 spans 15 residues. The CDR3 protein is CASSLVRGSYNEQFF. The DNA of the CDR3 is TGTGCCAGCAGCTTAGTTCGGGGGTCCTACAATGAGCAGTTCTTC.

The rearrangement uses TRBV12-5 and TRBJ2-4; weak D call: TRBD1 (5 bases). Germline assignment: CDR1 LGHNT and CDR2 FRNRAP. The CDR3 is 17 residues long. With 7 bases removed from V and 0 bases from J, the gap between germline ends came to 19 bases. The CDR3 region has the DNA TGTGCTAGTGCCATGGGGCAGGGAAGCTTAGCCAAAAACATTCAGTACTTC. Translating it yields CASAMGQGSLAKNIQYF.

V is TRBV11-2 and J is TRBJ2-2, with TRBD2 matching over 9 bases. This CDR3 has 19 amino acids. The V gene's germline CDR1 is SGHAT and CDR2 FQNNGV. Losses at the gene ends were 1 base for V and 2 bases for J; bases not matched to a gene: 11. This CDR3 reads CASSLVRFSGGSNTGELFF. CDR3 nucleotides: TGTGCCAGCAGCTTAGTCCGATTTAGCGGGGGTTCTAACACCGGGGAGCTGTTTTTT.

J is TRBJ1-6 and V is TRBV11-2, with D uncertain. The CDR3 is 14 amino acids. The V and J ends lost 5 bases and 6 bases respectively, with 11 bases between them. Looked up from germline, CDR1 is SGHAT and CDR2 is FQNNGV. This chain's CDR3 is CASSKGPANSPLHF. CDR3 DNA: TGTGCCAGCAGCAAAGGACCGGCTAATTCACCCCTCCACTTT.

V and J are TRBV28 and TRBJ2-1, with TRBD2 identical over 9 bases. There are 14 residues in the CDR3. Losses at the gene ends were 6 bases for V and 4 bases for J; bases not matched to a gene: 4. Germline CDR1 reads MDHEN; CDR2 reads SYDVKM. DNA for the CDR3: TGTGCCAGCAGAGGCGGGAGGGGTTACAATGAGCAGTTCTTC. It yields the protein CASRGGRGYNEQFF. The whole variable domain, filled in from reference TRBV28 and TRBJ2-1, reads DVKVTQSSRYLVKRTGEKVFLECVQDMDHENMFWYRQDPGLGLRLIYFSYDVKMKEKGDIPEGYSVSREKKERFSLILESASTNQTSMYLCASRGGRGYNEQFFGPGTRLTVL.

The chain recombines TRBV28 with TRBJ2-7; D call uncertain. V gave up 2 bases and J gave up 2 bases, with 7 bases separating them. The germline V gene has CDR1 MDHEN and CDR2 SYDVKM. The CDR3 contains 13 residues. The CDR3 loop is CASSLHSTYEQYF. CDR3 DNA sequence: TGTGCCAGCAGTTTACACAGTACCTACGAGCAGTACTTC.

J is TRBJ1-5 and V is TRBV15; D is uncertain. Germline CDR1 is LNHNV and CDR2 is YYDKDF (reference sequence). With 0 bases removed from V and 7 bases from J, the gap between germline ends came to 16 bases. There are 16 residues in the CDR3. CDR3 DNA: TGTGCCACCAGCAGAGAAAGAGCGGCCTCCAACCAGCCCCAGCATTTT. Protein: CATSRERAASNQPQHF.

The gene calls are TRBV28 and TRBJ1-3; D call uncertain. The germline V gene has CDR1 MDHEN and CDR2 SYDVKM. V was pared by 5 bases and J by 1 base, with 9 bases between. The CDR3 runs 14 residues. CDR3 sequence reads: CASSAGGSGNTIYF. The CDR3 coding sequence is TGTGCCAGCAGTGCGGGAGGGTCTGGAAACACCATATATTTT.

The rearrangement links TRBV25-1 to TRBJ1-2; the match to TRBD1 covers 9 bases. The CDR3 totals 14 residues. Unmatched junction bases numbered 8, after V lost 6 bases and J lost 6 bases. Germline loops: CDR1 MGHDK, CDR2 SYGVNS. The CDR3 DNA sequence: TGTGCCAGCAGCATATCGGACAGGGGACATGGCTACACCTTC. Translating it yields CASSISDRGHGYTF.

The chain uses TRBV15 and TRBJ1-4; D unclear. This CDR3 is 13 amino acids long. The germline V gene has CDR1 LNHNV and CDR2 YYDKDF (reference sequence). V lost 0 bases and J 6 bases, leaving 5 bases between the germline ends. The CDR3 region is CATSREGYEKLFF. The CDR3 DNA reads as TGTGCCACCAGCAGAGAAGGGTATGAAAAACTGTTTTTT.

The chain joins TRBV29-1 to TRBJ1-3; D possibly corresponds to TRBD1 (5 bases). V was pared by 7 bases and J by 0 bases, with 10 bases between. The CDR3 spans 13 residues. The germline CDR1 and CDR2 sequences are SQVTM and ANQGSEA. The CDR3 loop reads CSAQGSSGNTIYF. The CDR3 coding sequence is TGCAGCGCTCAGGGTTCCTCTGGAAACACCATATATTTT.

The V and J genes are TRBV30 and TRBJ1-6; 10 bases fit TRBD1. V shed 2 bases, J shed 1 base, and the junction held 8 bases outside the gene matches. The CDR3 length is 18 residues. Germline-derived CDR1 and CDR2 are GTSNPN and SVGIG (reference sequence). Written as DNA, the CDR3 is TGTGCCTGGAGTAGAGACAGGGGGCTAGGGTCCTATAATTCACCCCTCCACTTT. Translation: CAWSRDRGLGSYNSPLHF. Drawing the rest from reference TRBV30 and TRBJ1-6, the complete variable domain is SQTIHQWPATLVQPVGSPLSLECTVEGTSNPNLYWYRQAAGRGLQLLFYSVGIGQISSEVPQNLSASRPQDRQFILSSKKLLLSDSGFYLCAWSRDRGLGSYNSPLHFGNGTRLTVT.

This clone was seen more than once but under ten times. The chain employs TRBV5-1 and TRBJ2-1, with 10 bases lining up with TRBD2. This CDR3 has 16 residues. From germline, CDR1 is SGHRS and CDR2 YFSETQ. V lost 1 base and J lost 7; bases outside the gene matches: 8. DNA for the CDR3: TGCGCCAGCAGCTTGATTTCAGCGGGGGGGTTTAATGAGCAGTTCTTC. It is translated as CASSLISAGGFNEQFF.

In DNA, the CDR3 is TGTGCCATCAGTGAGTTCGGCTTCGGGACAGCCGACGAGCAGTACTTC. Amino acids: CAISEFGFGTADEQYF. V and J are TRBV10-3 and TRBJ2-7; 7 nucleotides line up with TRBD1. The CDR3 totals 16 residues. Germline V gene sequence: CDR1 ENHRY, CDR2 SYGVKD. Trimming removed 1 base from V and 5 bases from J; junction bases left unmatched: 11.

The chain joins TRBV7-3 to TRBJ1-5, with 9 positions matching TRBD1. V lost 4 bases, J lost 6 bases, and 1 base stayed unmatched. Germline-derived CDR1 and CDR2 are SGHTA and FQGTGA. The CDR3 has 13 residues. CDR3 nucleotide sequence: TGTGCCAGCAGCTCGGACAGGGGTCAGCCCCAGCATTTT. Translating it yields CASSSDRGQPQHF.

The chain has TRBV18 and TRBJ1-2, with D possibly being TRBD1 (5 bases). Germline V gives CDR1 KGHSH, CDR2 LQKENI. The CDR3 is made up of 14 amino acids. The ends were cut back, 5 bases at V and 4 bases at J, with 14 bases in the middle. In DNA, the CDR3 is TGTGCCAGCTCATCCGAACGGGGGATCTATGGCTACACCTTC. This translates into CASSSERGIYGYTF. The full variable domain, in which reference TRBV18 and TRBJ1-2 provide the parts outside the CDR3, is NAGVMQNPRHLVRRRGQEARLRCSPMKGHSHVYWYRQLPEEGLKFMVYLQKENIIDESGMPKERFSAEFPKEGPSILRIQQVVRGDSAAYFCASSSERGIYGYTFGSGTRLTVV.

The rearrangement joins TRBV15 to TRBJ1-5; maybe TRBD1 (5 bases). Per germline, CDR1 LNHNV and CDR2 YYDKDF (reference sequence). With 0 bases removed from V and 9 bases from J, the gap between germline ends came to 21 bases. The CDR3 is 17 amino acids. The CDR3 is CATSRERAGLRFGPQHF. The CDR3 DNA reads as TGTGCCACCAGCAGAGAACGGGCAGGGCTCCGGTTTGGGCCCCAGCATTTT.